Below, one TCR beta chain is given with its context. Its antigen is still unknown. One base away there is no much larger clone; base qualities are not given. V sheds 0 bases and J sheds 8 bases, leaving 14 bases between their ends. Inclusive of the bounding cysteine and phenylalanine, the CDR3 is 15 residues long. Only CDR3 DNA remains: 45 bases, in frame from the first base. For CDR1 and CDR2, the germline V gene lists SGHRS and YFSETQ. This entry is derived from a study of blood T cell repertoires in COVID-19 (TCRdb year 2020). Regarding the research as a whole: Samples covering the acute and convalescent phases of COVID-19 were provided by collaborators in the United States, Italy and Spain. HLA class I and class II types, where available, came from metadata supplied by the sample provider rather than from assay-based typing. The samples were drawn from two sources: the first 160 participants of the ongoing ImmuneRACE study, and 1,000 to 1,500 subjects contributed by 6 global collaborators. Subjects who had been exposed to COVID-19, were actively infected with it, or had recovered from it provided the deeply sampled blood TCRbeta repertoires that made up the dataset. The prospective study material was composed of cDNA or gDNA derived from T cells, B-cell-depleted T cells, or PBMCs. A freely available public database, intended as a resource for researchers studying the immune response to SARS-CoV-2, is where the repertoires were released. Sample metadata almost always included a de-identified subject ID, COVID-19 status, age in years and sex.

Overall results and qualifications from the work: The quantity of clinical and demographic metadata differed by source and by participant and was supplied without curation.

Collaborating institutions collected whole blood in K2EDTA tubes following their own protocols. For TCRbeta analysis, collaborator samples were shipped as frozen whole blood, as isolated PBMCs, or as DNA extracted from either sample type. TCRbeta CDR3 regions were amplified from genomic DNA using the immunoSEQ Assay, a bias-controlled multiplex PCR. Processing in the source paper ran as follows. Within the assay, amplification of reference gene primers was used to estimate how many nucleated cells each sample contained. Sequence reads were collapsed and filtered to measure the absolute abundance of every unique TCRbeta CDR3 rearrangement. Productive Simpson clonality was computed per sample as the square root of Simpson's diversity index over productive rearrangements. Sourced from immuneACCESS, this table was stored by TCRdb with only in-frame sequences that have V and J called. A share of the clones is absent; for the studies checked, an unresolved V gene accounts for under half, and the remainder has no known explanation. V and J calls and clone size are those listed in that table; D and trimming were worked out from the DNA. In all, the sample holds approximately 190,000 clones, and around four fifths of those were seen once. 4.5% to 5.5% of the sample is in the top ten clones.

The sample consisted of peripheral blood. This receptor was identified in a woman in her 30s with acute or convalescent COVID-19. The sequence links TRBV5-1 to TRBJ1-4, with TRBD1 tentatively as D gene (6 bases match). The DNA reads TGCGCCAGCAGCTTGGCCGTGGGGGCAGGGGAAAAACTGTTTTTT. Its amino acids are CASSLAVGAGEKLFF.